This TCR beta chain is from a study of lymphopenia after photon versus proton radiotherapy. General study results and limits: Better survival with proton therapy was suggested as possible, not demonstrated. Photon-treated patients lost naive T cells and TCR diversity; proton-treated stayed stable. Post-nadir diversity loss with photons came from oligoclonal expansion, particularly CD8+ Temra cells.

Assay: immunoSEQ multiplex PCR; the TCRdb copy retains only in-frame clones and omits some. The sample includes more than 15,000 clones, about nine tenths seen only once; the top ten take under 60%. The CDR3 totals 14 residues. CDR1 MDHEN and CDR2 SYDVKM come from the germline V gene. J lost 4 bases, V lost 3 bases, and 5 bases had no gene match. About this clone itself: Its matching antigen is unknown.

Source: peripheral blood, taken from a patient treated with proton-based radiotherapy. The rearrangement links TRBV28 to TRBJ1-2; 7 bases are shared with TRBD1. The receptor comes from a woman in her fifties or sixties with cholangiocarcinoma. Some clones in this sample may be carry-over from other donors' samples. This CDR3 is CASSLAGGGYGYTF. Here the CDR3 DNA reads TGTGCCAGCAGTTTGGCAGGGGGTGGCTATGGCTACACCTTC.